The source of this TCR beta chain is a study of beta chain features in type 1 diabetes. The V segment lost 6 bases and the J segment 6 bases; nucleotides outside the gene matches: 11. Germline V gene sequence: CDR1 SGHVS, CDR2 FQNEAQ. This CDR3 is 15 amino acids long. cDNA synthesis used the whole RNA isolate, giving expressed TCRB sequences. Mean read depth for naive, central memory and regulatory T cell samples was around 3.8 million reads. Assay: immunoSEQ multiplex PCR; the TCRdb copy retains only in-frame clones and omits some. The sample shows fewer than 900,000 clones, 15% to 20% of them seen only once. This clone was picked up a small number of times. The authors sorted CD4+ naive, central memory, regulatory and stem cell-like memory cells via CD45RO/CCR7/CD25/CD127/CD95/CD27.

Sequencing was done on a sample of naive CD4+ T cells from blood. The TCR sequence derives from a woman between 18 and 29 years old in good health. V is TRBV7-8 and J is TRBJ2-1; TRBD2 matches at 7 bases. DNA of the CDR3: TGTGCCAGCAGAGGGCAGGGAGGGCCCGGCAATGAGCAGTTCTTC. It specifies CASRGQGGPGNEQFF.